A single T cell receptor (beta chain) is shown here with its context. This clone turned up a few times. What antigen it recognizes has not been identified. No base quality information exists; no much larger clone differs at one position. The sample holds other DNA sequences that translate to the same CDR3. The data were obtained in a study of cytomegalovirus exposure and HLA in healthy donors (dated by TCRdb to about 2017). Turning to the overall study: An earlier analysis of more than 550 of the donors reported 276 Gb of sequence data and 117 million unique TCR beta sequences obtained from roughly 180 million T cells. Roughly 300 gigabases of sequencing data and approximately 92 million unique TCR sequences made up an early release that covered some 640 HLA-typed donors. Among the roughly 400 genotyped donors, about 83% belonged to the genetic ancestry cluster associated with self-reported Caucasian donors. The study aimed to test whether signatures of past pathogen exposure could be identified by cataloging public T cell receptors. The T cell repertoires of under 700 subjects were profiled by immunosequencing and related to cytomegalovirus serostatus. Along with the roughly 700-subject first cohort, a separate validation cohort of over a hundred different subjects was used. High-throughput TCR immunosequencing, statistical association of individual TCRs with disease status, and machine learning were combined to predict cytomegalovirus infection status. A later analysis re-examined previously published TCR beta repertoires from just over 650 donors and added high-resolution HLA genotyping to investigate patterns of TCR occurrence. The later analysis used no new phenotypic data to find candidate immune exposures, relying instead on TCR beta sequences and their occurrence across donors. To decide whether each TCR beta V gene segment behaved as functional or pseudogenic, an earlier analysis of over 500 of the donors relied on high-throughput TCR beta sequencing. Donor age, sex, ethnicity and CMV serostatus were collected together with the repertoire data. A later genetic analysis took genome-wide SNP genotypes for about 65% of the roughly 670 donors and used that subset as a discovery cohort. All discovery cohort repertoires had been generated on a single sequencing platform. Class I and class II HLA loci were covered by the typing at four-digit resolution. The number of donors typed differed by locus, with roughly 620-630 for A, B, C, DRB1 and DQB1, over 500 for DQA1, 600 to 610 for DPA1, and around 430 for DPB1. A few DR-DQ haplotypes were handled as single units for association and clustering because linkage in the cohort was strong. Among about 390 genotyped donors of the cohort, an average of around 240,000 unique TCR beta nucleotide sequences were sequenced per donor, 15% to 20% of them non-productive.

According to the germline V gene (reference sequence), CDR1 reads SGHNT and CDR2 reads YYREEE. Trimming accounts for 5 bases at V and 6 bases at J, while the number of junction bases matched to no gene is 6. Measured from the cysteine to the phenylalanine, the CDR3 is 14 residues long. The entry retains the CDR3 DNA only, 42 bases that are in frame from base 1. The cohort consisted of hundreds of healthy bone marrow donors. At the time of sampling, every cohort member was nominally healthy, though immune exposures that went unrecorded were likely present. The donor tested CMV seronegative, placing the donor among the 300 to 450 seronegative members of the cohort. A peripheral blood sample was provided by each donor, and peripheral blood mononuclear cells were used for TCR beta sequencing. The Qiagen DNeasy Blood Extraction Kit was used to extract genomic DNA from the blood cell samples. Library construction relied on the immunoSEQ multiplex PCR assay. For the multiplex PCR, a mixture combining 60 forward primers for TCR Vbeta segments and 13 reverse primers for TCR Jbeta segments was used. The CDR3 region of rearranged TCR beta genes was amplified from genomic DNA with a multiplex PCR assay. The Illumina HiSeq System was used to sequence the amplified TCR beta libraries as 87-base-pair reads. The paper's processing steps were these. A later analysis tallied 75 million to 95 million unique TCR beta chains across the 666 repertoires, and approximately 11 million of those chains were shared by two or more donors. To remove PCR and sequencing errors, raw reads were error-corrected and collapsed into unique sequences using a nearest-neighbor algorithm that merged closely related sequences. V, D and J gene segments were assigned by aligning CDR3 sequences to IMGT reference sequences. Each retained sequence needed at least a six-nucleotide match to both a V gene segment and a J gene segment. A rearrangement was called productive if the CDR3 had no stop codons and remained in frame with V and J, and every other rearrangement was called non-productive. Following IMGT convention, CDR3 was defined as the stretch from the second conserved V-encoded cysteine to the conserved J-encoded phenylalanine. The earlier analysis of fewer than 700 of the donors excluded sequences that lacked an unambiguous match to a single V gene segment. An earlier analysis of a few hundred of the donors called V segments functional above 56.7% productive rearrangements and segregating when the between-donor standard deviation exceeded 5%. A statistical classification framework was developed to diagnose cytomegalovirus status using the catalog of TCR beta chain sequences. In a later analysis, V and J genes were assigned by comparing TCR nucleotide sequences against IMGT/GENE-DB human TR gene sequences. In a later analysis, CDR3 sequences and most-parsimonious VDJ recombination scenarios were assigned using the TCRdist pipeline. In a later analysis, each TCR beta chain was defined by its CDR3 amino acid sequence together with its V-gene family, and reads without a unique V-gene family were excluded. A later analysis removed roughly 590 highly shared, low-generation-probability nucleotide sequences to deal with suspected cross-contamination and a sequencing artifact. A later analysis calculated a clonal expansion index for each public chain from normalized within-repertoire ranks of inferred template counts. In a later analysis, generation probabilities were computed with a VDJ recombination model fitted to out-of-frame rearrangements, and the resulting probabilities were checked against IGoR. In a later analysis, TCR-TCR, TCR-HLA and TCR-CMV co-occurrence was scored with hypergeometric tests, and a repertoire-size bias correction was applied to TCR pairs. In a later analysis, false discovery rates were estimated by permuting HLA or CMV assignments 20 times. In a later analysis, co-occurring TCRs were grouped using DBSCAN, with TCRdist sequence similarity added in when clustering inside HLA-allele-positive subsets. Co-occurrence clustering excluded repertoires with fewer than 30,000 or more than 120,000 public chains, plus five with anomalous nucleotide sharing. In TCRdb, the immuneACCESS table is reduced to in-frame sequences with V and J assigned. These tables do not hold every clone; where another copy was compared, an unresolved V gene accounts for under half, and the others remain unexplained. For V, J and clone size, that table is used; D and trimming come from the DNA. The sample table records some 240,000 clones; about 90% of these occur just once. About 1.7% of the sample is in the top ten clones.

General findings and caveats noted by the study authors: While some public TCRs were present in many individuals, most TCR sequences turned up only very rarely across donors. In an earlier analysis of about 540 of the donors, most TCR beta V segments were observed in productive rearrangements about 87% or about 30% of the time, broadly matching IMGT annotations. Because HLA typing was unavailable for some donors at each locus, only the typed subset was used in association tests. A later analysis associated around 16,000 TCR beta sequences with specific HLA alleles at a false discovery rate of 0.05. Over 15 rarely observed V segments, including chromosome 9 orphons, were excluded from the earlier analysis of several hundred of the donors because counts were too low. A later analysis found that TCR association rates varied across HLA loci, with DRB1 alleles showing the most associated TCRs and HLA-C alleles the fewest. According to a later analysis, most CMV-associated TCR beta chains appeared to be HLA-restricted, and the HLA associations seemed to be driven largely by CMV exposure. A later analysis found that HLA-associated TCR beta chains were more clonally expanded and had lower generation probabilities than equally common non-associated chains. Sequencing depth was assumed to be roughly uniform across donors in the presence/absence analyses, though that assumption may not hold. The study gave a list of 150 to 200 TCR beta chains associated with cytomegalovirus. An association between a missense DCLRE1C variant and V-gene and J-gene trimming of TCR beta chains was found in a later genetic analysis and replicated in an independent cohort. Correlated functional status among segregating V segments might be attributable to linkage disequilibrium, but an unknown experimental factor could not be ruled out. In a later genetic analysis, fewer N-insertions in productive TCRs were reported among donors in an Asian-associated ancestry cluster than the approximately 710-donor mean. Only TCR beta chains were sequenced in this cohort, and the absence of alpha or paired-chain data limited detectable features. CMV serostatus was the only immune exposure information available for the cohort. A cluster of highly shared sequence variants was judged likely to represent a technical artifact of the sequencing pipeline. The 87-base-pair reads could not distinguish some IMGT-functional V segments, including TRBV6-2 and TRBV6-3, so those segments were excluded. The authors suggested that the approach could potentially be generalized to other disease states and immunological phenotypes. In vitro tests confirmed that a few of the cytomegalovirus-associated TCR beta chains recognize cytomegalovirus antigens. Several of the top co-occurrence clusters appeared to be linked to parvovirus B19, influenza, CMV and Epstein-Barr virus, according to a later analysis. In both the original and validation cohorts, the classifier was reported to diagnose cytomegalovirus status with high specificity and sensitivity. When HLA alleles, especially DR and DQ, strongly co-occurred, attributing TCR associations to individual alleles was difficult. A further reported finding was that TCR beta sequences accurately predicted the HLA-A and HLA-B alleles for most subjects in the first cohort.

This clonotype was obtained from a girl aged 2 to 10 in good health and CMV-seronegative. The specimen sequenced was PBMCs. Recombination joined TRBV5-4 with TRBJ1-5; the central 9 bases match TRBD1. The CDR3 protein is CASSSQGAGQPQHF. The DNA sequence is given as TGTGCCAGCAGTTCACAGGGGGCGGGTCAGCCCCAGCATTTT. When the CDR3 is completed using the reference TRBV5-4 and TRBJ1-5 genes on either side, the full variable domain is ETGVTQSPTHLIKTRGQQVTLRCSSQSGHNTVSWYQQALGQGPQFIFQYYREEENGRGNFPPRFSGLQFPNYSSELNVNALELDDSALYLCASSSQGAGQPQHFGDGTRLSIL.